The rows below give T cell receptor beta chains drawn from one sample of a study of radiation and T cells in renal cell carcinoma. TCRdb's table, derived via immunoSEQ multiplex PCR, lists solely in-frame clones and lacks some. The table lists 150,000 or so clones, roughly 90% of them singletons. The sample in question was blood, obtained from a patient whose treatment included radiotherapy and nephrectomy. The receptors shown here come from a woman in her 70s with renal cell carcinoma. The conserved cysteine and the conserved F or W are not part of the CDR3 here. The order of the fields is V gene, clone size, J gene, CDR3 protein. Expanded clones get a size class; other rows say once, few or many, or leave the size out.

V: TRBV19; size: .; J: TRBJ1-1; CDR3: ASSITPHPEAF
V: TRBV5-6; size: .; J: TRBJ2-5; CDR3: ASSSGGRETQY
V: TRBV18; size: .; J: TRBJ2-5; CDR3: ASSPDGIQETQY
V: TRBV19; size: .; J: TRBJ2-1; CDR3: ASTARDEQF
V: TRBV4-1; size: once; J: TRBJ1-4; CDR3: ASSQTTGGEANEKLF
V: TRBV7-2; size: .; J: TRBJ2-2; CDR3: ASSLGLARWSGELF
V: TRBV7-9; size: few; J: TRBJ2-4; CDR3: ASSLSSSQY
V: TRBV4-2; size: .; J: TRBJ2-1; CDR3: ASSQDTRPQF
V: TRBV7-3; size: .; J: TRBJ1-1; CDR3: ASSYGGESTEAF
V: TRBV7-8; size: .; J: TRBJ1-1; CDR3: ASSPDTEAF
V: TRBV30; size: .; J: TRBJ2-7; CDR3: AWSVRVGGGAGEQY
V: TRBV28; size: once; J: TRBJ2-3; CDR3: ASSASGGTTDTQY
V: TRBV4-1; size: .; J: TRBJ2-1; CDR3: ASSQDGTRDNEQF
V: TRBV25-1; size: .; J: TRBJ2-2; CDR3: ASSVAGVPNTGELF
V: TRBV10-2; size: .; J: TRBJ2-1; CDR3: ASLKLAGNYNEQF
V: TRBV28; size: .; J: TRBJ1-5; CDR3: ASSSPEEGQPQH
V: TRBV18; size: .; J: TRBJ1-4; CDR3: ASSPGPDSNEKLF
V: TRBV27; size: .; J: TRBJ2-7; CDR3: ASSSRAGREGEQY
V: TRBV11-1; size: .; J: TRBJ1-2; CDR3: ASSPRVKGPNYGYT
V: TRBV5-4; size: few; J: TRBJ1-1; CDR3: ASSWGSQMNTEAF
V: TRBV7-9; size: .; J: TRBJ1-6; CDR3: ASSLGGGGNSPLH
V: TRBV6-1; size: .; J: TRBJ1-2; CDR3: ASDKLGERGYT
V: TRBV4-2; size: .; J: TRBJ1-2; CDR3: ASSQGASSNYGYT
V: TRBV30; size: .; J: TRBJ1-1; CDR3: AWSVVGGRAF
V: TRBV28; size: .; J: TRBJ2-2; CDR3: ASSVQAGELF
V: TRBV18; size: .; J: TRBJ1-5; CDR3: ASSPLKDNQPQH
V: TRBV29-1; size: .; J: TRBJ2-1; CDR3: SVELGGVGEQF
V: TRBV27; size: .; J: TRBJ1-1; CDR3: ASSLLANTEAF
V: TRBV2; size: .; J: TRBJ1-3; CDR3: ASSEGNQGRGAGNTIY
V: TRBV5-6; size: .; J: TRBJ2-3; CDR3: ASSRGQGLSDTQY
V: TRBV6-1; size: .; J: TRBJ1-1; CDR3: ASSRRGEAF
V: TRBV7-2; size: once; J: TRBJ1-5; CDR3: ASSGGTGNQPQH
V: TRBV4-2; size: .; J: TRBJ2-7; CDR3: ASSQDGTSGSYEQY
V: TRBV5-4; size: .; J: TRBJ2-6; CDR3: ASSLGASGANVLT
V: TRBV6-5; size: .; J: TRBJ1-5; CDR3: ASSVGQGSNQPQH
V: TRBV2; size: once; J: TRBJ2-5; CDR3: ASRTSERAQY